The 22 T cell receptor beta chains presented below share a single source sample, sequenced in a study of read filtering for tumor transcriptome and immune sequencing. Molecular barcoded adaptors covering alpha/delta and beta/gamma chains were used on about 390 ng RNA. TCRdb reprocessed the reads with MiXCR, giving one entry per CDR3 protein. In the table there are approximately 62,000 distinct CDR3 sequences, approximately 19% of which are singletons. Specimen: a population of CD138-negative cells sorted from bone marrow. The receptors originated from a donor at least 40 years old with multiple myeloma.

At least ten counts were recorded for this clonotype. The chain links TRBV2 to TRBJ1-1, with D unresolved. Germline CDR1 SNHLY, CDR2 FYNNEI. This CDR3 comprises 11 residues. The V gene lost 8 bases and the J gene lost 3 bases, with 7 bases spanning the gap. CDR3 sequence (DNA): TGTGCCAGCCCGGATCACACTGAAGCTTTCTTT. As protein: CASPDHTEAFF.

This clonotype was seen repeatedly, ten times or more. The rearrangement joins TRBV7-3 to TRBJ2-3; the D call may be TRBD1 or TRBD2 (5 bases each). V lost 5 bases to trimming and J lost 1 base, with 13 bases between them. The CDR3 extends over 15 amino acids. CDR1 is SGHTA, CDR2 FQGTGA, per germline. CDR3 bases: TGTGCCAGCAGCCCCGACAGCGGCGGCACAGATACGCAGTATTTT. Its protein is CASSPDSGGTDTQYF.

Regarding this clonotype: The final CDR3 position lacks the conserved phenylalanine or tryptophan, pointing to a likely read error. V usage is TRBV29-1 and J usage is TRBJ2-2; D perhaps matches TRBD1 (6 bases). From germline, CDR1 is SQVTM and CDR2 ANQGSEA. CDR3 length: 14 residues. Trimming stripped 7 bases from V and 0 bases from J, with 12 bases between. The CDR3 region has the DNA TGCAGCGGGGGGACATTCACGAACACCGGGGAGCTGTTTTCT. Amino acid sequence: CSGGTFTNTGELFS.

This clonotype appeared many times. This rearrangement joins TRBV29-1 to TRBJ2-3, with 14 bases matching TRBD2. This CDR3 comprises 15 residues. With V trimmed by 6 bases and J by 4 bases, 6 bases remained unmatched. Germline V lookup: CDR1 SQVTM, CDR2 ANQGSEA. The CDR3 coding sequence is TGCAGCGTCGCGGGACTAGCGGGGGTATCAGATACGCAGTATTTT. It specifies CSVAGLAGVSDTQYF.

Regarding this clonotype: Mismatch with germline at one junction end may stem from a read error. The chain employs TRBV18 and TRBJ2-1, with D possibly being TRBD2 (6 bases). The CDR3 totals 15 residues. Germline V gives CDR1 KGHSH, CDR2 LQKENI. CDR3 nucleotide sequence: TGTGCCAGCTCGCGTAGCGGATCGGTCACCAATGGGCAACTCTTC. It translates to CASSRSGSVTNGQLF. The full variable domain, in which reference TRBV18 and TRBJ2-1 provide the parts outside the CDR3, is NAGVMQNPRHLVRRRGQEARLRCSPMKGHSHVYWYRQLPEEGLKFMVYLQKENIIDESGMPKERFSAEFPKEGPSILRIQQVVRGDSAAYFCASSRSGSVTNGQLFGPGTRLTVL.

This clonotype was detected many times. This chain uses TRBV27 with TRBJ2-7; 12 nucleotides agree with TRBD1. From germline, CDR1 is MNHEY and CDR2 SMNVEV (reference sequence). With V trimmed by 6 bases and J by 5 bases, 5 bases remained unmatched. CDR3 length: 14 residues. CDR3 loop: CASSTGTGGDEQYF. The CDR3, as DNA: TGTGCCAGCAGCACCGGGACAGGGGGCGACGAGCAGTACTTC.

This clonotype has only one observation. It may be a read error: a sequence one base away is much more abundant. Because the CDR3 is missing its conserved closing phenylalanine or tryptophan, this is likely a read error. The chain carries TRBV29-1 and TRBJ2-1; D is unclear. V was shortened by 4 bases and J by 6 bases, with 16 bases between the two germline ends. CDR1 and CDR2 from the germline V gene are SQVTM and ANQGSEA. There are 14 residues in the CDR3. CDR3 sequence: CSVARLSTSNEQFS. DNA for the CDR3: TGCAGCGTTGCCAGGTTATCGACGTCCAATGAGCAGTTCTCC.

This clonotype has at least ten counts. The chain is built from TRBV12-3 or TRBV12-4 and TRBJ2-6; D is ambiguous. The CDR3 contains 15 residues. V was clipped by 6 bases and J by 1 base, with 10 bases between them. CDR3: CASSTPSSGANVLTF. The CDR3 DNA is TGTGCCAGCAGCACACCTTCGTCTGGGGCCAACGTCCTGACTTTC.

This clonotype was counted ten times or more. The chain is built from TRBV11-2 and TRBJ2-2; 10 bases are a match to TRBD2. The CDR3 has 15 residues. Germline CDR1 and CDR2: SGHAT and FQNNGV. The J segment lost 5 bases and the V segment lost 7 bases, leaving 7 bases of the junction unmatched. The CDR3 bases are TGTGCCAGCACTAGCGGGAGTTTTGGGACCGGGGAGCTGTTTTTT. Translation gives CASTSGSFGTGELFF.

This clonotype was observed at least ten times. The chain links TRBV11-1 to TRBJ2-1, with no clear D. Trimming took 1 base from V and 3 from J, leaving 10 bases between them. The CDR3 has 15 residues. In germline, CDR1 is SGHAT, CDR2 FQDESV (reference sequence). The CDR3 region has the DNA TGTGCCAGCAGCTTAGGGGGTATCAACTACAATGAGCAGTTCTTC. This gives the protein CASSLGGINYNEQFF.

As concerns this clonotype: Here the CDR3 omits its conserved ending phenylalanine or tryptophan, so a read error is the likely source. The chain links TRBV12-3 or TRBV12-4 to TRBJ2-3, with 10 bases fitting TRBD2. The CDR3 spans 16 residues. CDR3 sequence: CACSLPSGRGTDTQYS. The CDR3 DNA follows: TGTGCCTGCAGTTTACCTAGCGGGAGAGGCACAGATACGCAGTATTCT.

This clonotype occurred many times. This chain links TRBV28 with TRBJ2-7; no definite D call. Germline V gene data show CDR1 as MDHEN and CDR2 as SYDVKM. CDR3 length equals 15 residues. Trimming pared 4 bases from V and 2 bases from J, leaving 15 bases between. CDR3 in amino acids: CASSSPLFGPYEQYF. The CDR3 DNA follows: TGTGCCAGCAGTTCACCCCTTTTCGGGCCCTACGAGCAGTACTTC. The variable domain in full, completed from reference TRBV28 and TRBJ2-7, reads DVKVTQSSRYLVKRTGEKVFLECVQDMDHENMFWYRQDPGLGLRLIYFSYDVKMKEKGDIPEGYSVSREKKERFSLILESASTNQTSMYLCASSSPLFGPYEQYFGPGTRLTVT.

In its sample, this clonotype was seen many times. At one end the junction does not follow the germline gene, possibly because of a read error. The CDR3, as DNA: TGTGCCAGCAGCCAAAGTGGGAGTGGCGATGAGCAGTTCTTC. Translated: CASSQSGSGDEQFF. V is TRBV4-1 and J is TRBJ2-1; a weak D match, TRBD2 (5 bases). The germline CDR1 and CDR2 sequences are MGHRA and YSYEKL. The CDR3 covers 14 residues.

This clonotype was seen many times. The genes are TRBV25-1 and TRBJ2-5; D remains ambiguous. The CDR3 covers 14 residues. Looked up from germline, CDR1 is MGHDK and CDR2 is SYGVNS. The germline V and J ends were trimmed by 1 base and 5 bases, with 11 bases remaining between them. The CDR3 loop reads CASSESGNRETQYF. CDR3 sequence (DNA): TGTGCCAGCAGTGAATCTGGGAATCGGGAGACCCAGTACTTC.

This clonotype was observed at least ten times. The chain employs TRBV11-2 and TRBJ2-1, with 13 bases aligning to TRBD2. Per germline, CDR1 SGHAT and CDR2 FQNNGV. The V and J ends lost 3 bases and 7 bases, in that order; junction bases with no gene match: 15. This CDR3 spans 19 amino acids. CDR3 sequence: CASSFDLRTSGSRINEQFF. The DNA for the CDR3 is TGTGCCAGCAGCTTTGACCTGCGGACTAGCGGGAGTCGAATAAATGAGCAGTTCTTC.

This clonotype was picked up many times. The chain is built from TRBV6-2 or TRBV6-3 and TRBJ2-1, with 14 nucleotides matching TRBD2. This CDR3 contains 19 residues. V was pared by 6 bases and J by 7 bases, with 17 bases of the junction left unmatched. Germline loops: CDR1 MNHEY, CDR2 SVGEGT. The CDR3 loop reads CASSRPKSGTSGRYNEQFF. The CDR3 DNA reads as TGTGCCAGCAGCCGTCCTAAATCCGGGACTAGCGGGAGATATAATGAGCAGTTCTTC.

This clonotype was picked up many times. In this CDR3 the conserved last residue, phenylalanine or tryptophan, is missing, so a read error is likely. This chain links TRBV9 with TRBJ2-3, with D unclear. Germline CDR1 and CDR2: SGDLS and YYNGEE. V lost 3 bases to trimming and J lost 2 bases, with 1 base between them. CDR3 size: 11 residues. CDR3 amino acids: CASSDTDTQYS. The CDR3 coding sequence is TGTGCCAGCAGCGACACAGATACGCAGTATTCT.

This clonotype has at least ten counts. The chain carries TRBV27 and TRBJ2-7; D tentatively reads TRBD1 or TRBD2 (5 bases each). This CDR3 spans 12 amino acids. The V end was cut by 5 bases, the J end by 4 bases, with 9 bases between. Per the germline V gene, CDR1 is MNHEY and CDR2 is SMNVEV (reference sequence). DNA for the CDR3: TGTGCCAGCAGTCCGGGGCCTTACGAGCAGTACTTC. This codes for CASSPGPYEQYF.

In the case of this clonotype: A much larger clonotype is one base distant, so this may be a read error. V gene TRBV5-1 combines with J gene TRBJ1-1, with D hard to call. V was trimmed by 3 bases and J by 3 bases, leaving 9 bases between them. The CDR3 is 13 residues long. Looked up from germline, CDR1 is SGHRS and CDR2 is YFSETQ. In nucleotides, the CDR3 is TGCGCCAGCAGCTGGACGGAGTACACTGAAGCTTTCTTT. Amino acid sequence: CASSWTEYTEAFF.

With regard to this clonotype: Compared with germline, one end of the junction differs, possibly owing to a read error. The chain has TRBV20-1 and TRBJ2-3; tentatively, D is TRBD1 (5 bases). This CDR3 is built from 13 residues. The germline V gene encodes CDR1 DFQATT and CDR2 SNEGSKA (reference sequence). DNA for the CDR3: TGCAGTGCTAGAGGGGCTTTCACAGGTACGCAGTATTTT. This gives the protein CSARGAFTGTQYF.

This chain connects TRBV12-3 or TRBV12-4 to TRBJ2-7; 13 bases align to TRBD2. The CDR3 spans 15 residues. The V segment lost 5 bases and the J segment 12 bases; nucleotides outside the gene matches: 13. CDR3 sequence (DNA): TGTGCCAGCAGTACAGGACTAGCGGGAGTAGAGGAGAGGTACTTC. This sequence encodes CASSTGLAGVEERYF.

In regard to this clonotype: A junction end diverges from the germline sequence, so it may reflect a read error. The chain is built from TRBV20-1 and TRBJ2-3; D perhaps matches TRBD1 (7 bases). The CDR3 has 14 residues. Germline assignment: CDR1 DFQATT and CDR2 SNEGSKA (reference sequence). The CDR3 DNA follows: TGCAGTGCGGCAGGGGGGCTAGGCGCAGATACGCGGTATTTT. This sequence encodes CSAAGGLGADTRYF.